Following are 2 T cell receptor beta chains from one sample sequenced in a study of tumor-infiltrating lymphocytes in glioblastoma multiforme. TCR beta libraries were built from RNA through three nested multiplex PCR rounds using modified ARM-PCR. TCRdb re-called the multiplex PCR reads through MiXCR, storing one row per CDR3 protein. The sample lists about 32,000 distinct CDR3 sequences, 61% occurring once. What was sequenced was brain tumor tissue. Source of these receptors: a male donor with glioblastoma.

The rearrangement links TRBV7-8 to TRBJ2-2; D not resolved. The CDR3 contains 16 residues. Germline V gives CDR1 SGHVS, CDR2 FQNEAQ. Trimming shortened V by 5 bases and J by 6 bases, and 19 bases separated the two germline ends. The CDR3 loop reads CASSQTIVSVSGELFF. In DNA form, the CDR3 reads TGTGCCAGCAGCCAAACTATCGTGAGTGTCTCCGGGGAGCTGTTTTTT.

Regarding this clonotype: Sequence at one end of the junction differs from germline and may be a read error. In DNA form, the CDR3 reads TGCGGTGCTACCGAACAGGGGCCCAACTATGGCTACACCTTC. It specifies CGATEQGPNYGYTF. The rearrangement uses TRBV20-1 and TRBJ1-2, with 7 bases fitting TRBD1. Germline V CDR1 and CDR2: DFQATT, SNEGSKA (reference sequence). This CDR3 has 14 residues.